This TCR beta chain emerged from a study of blood T cells in healthy people across ages (dated by TCRdb to the mid-2010s). Context from the whole study: In model experiments, template switching captured roughly one uniquely barcoded TCR beta cDNA molecule for every two T cells. The donors were divided into four age groups: young (average around 16 years), middle-aged (around 37), aged (approximately 62) and long-lived (82). Using the same blood draw, the study looked at two additional independent replicas of 1 million unique cDNA reads for two donors, one aged 18 to 30 and the other aged 80 or older. Donors of different ages were randomly distributed across sequencing lanes to avoid experimental bias. Using deep sequencing normalized with unique cDNA molecular identifiers, the study measured how TCR beta repertoire diversity changes with age.

Paper-wide results and their limitations: As age increased, observed TCR beta diversity per million T cells dropped in a roughly linear way, and a significant reduction was already evident by age 40. There was a strong correlation between observed TCR beta diversity and the percentage of naive T cells measured by flow cytometry. Since profiling was done on bulk unsorted PBMCs, naive and antigen-experienced compartments could not be conclusively compared. Total diversity estimates from one million sequenced T cells were considered lower bounds and underestimates. The long-lived group showed more naive CD4+ T cells, fewer expanded clones and increased TCR diversity than the aged group, suggesting age selection. The CMV infection status of donors was not known, potentially confounding age-related changes in expanded clonotypes.

Libraries were built with 5' RACE. TCRdb names Illumina HiSeq 2500 as the instrument used. A second about 7 to 12 cycle PCR used a sample-barcoded 5' primer and a J-beta primer mix. Each TCR beta cDNA molecule received a unique molecular identifier from a template-switch 5' adaptor carrying 12 random nucleotides. Each sample yielded at least 2.5 million CDR3-containing paired-end reads. All of the RNA was converted into first-strand cDNA using the Mint cDNA synthesis kit, with a TRBC-specific oligonucleotide serving as the primer. After uracil-DNA glycosylase treatment, a first 18-cycle PCR used universal primers M1SS and BC2_uni_R on all cDNA. The study's own analysis went as follows. Normalization of each sample was performed by random selection of 1 million high-quality reads, each carrying a distinct molecular identifier. Reads sharing molecular identifiers were discarded rather than binned into consensus sequences. MiTCR, with a Q25 quality threshold and the strictest error-elimination algorithm, was used for CDR3 identification, clonotype clustering and error correction. Lower-bound total TCR beta diversity was estimated with a nonparametric unseen species model using Euler transformation. TCRdb cleaned the public reads at Q25 with fastp, built clones with MiXCR and kept in-frame beta chains. Each entry merges the rows of one CDR3 protein and shows their most common DNA and genes. The V and J calls come from TCRdb's annotation, not from the publication. The sample table records about 640,000 distinct CDR3 sequences; roughly 53% of these occur just once. The top ten clones comprise around 37% of the sample.

The roughly 39 donors, aged about 6 to 95 years, were systemically healthy Caucasian individuals from Russia. Around 10 milliliters of peripheral blood were collected from each donor into EDTA-treated Vacutainer tubes. Ficoll-Paque density-gradient centrifugation was used to isolate PBMCs, with at least 6.5 million per sample. Total RNA was extracted from PBMCs with Trizol reagent, with at least 5.5 micrograms obtained per sample. For every donor, an aliquot of PBMCs went through flow cytometry to measure the percentages of naive CD45RAhigh/CD27high T cells. Points on this clonotype: What this receptor recognizes is not known. Nothing much larger sits one base from this clone, and base qualities are not available.

The sequenced sample was blood. The clonotype originates from a man in his fifties or sixties in good health.

The DNA sequence follows: TGCAGCGTTGGACGGACAGGGAATGAAAAACTGTTTTTT. Its coded protein is CSVGRTGNEKLFF. This chain joins TRBV29-1 to TRBJ1-4; TRBD1 lines up with 8 middle nucleotides. The germline V end is reduced by 4 bases and the J end by 5 bases; junction bases left unmatched: 3. CDR1 SQVTM and CDR2 ANQGSEA were looked up in the germline V gene. The CDR3 contains 13 residues, cysteine and phenylalanine counted. Only the CDR3 part of the read is kept: 39 bases, read in frame from the first base.